One sample yielded the 32 T cell receptor beta chains listed below, sequenced in a study of Ad26.COV2.S vaccination and SARS-CoV-2 variants. Assay used: immunoSEQ multiplex PCR; TCRdb lists only in-frame clones, some missing. The profile shows fewer than 400,000 clones, around 83% of them singletons. Treatment specified: roughly 19 received Ad26.COV2.S at low or high dose, single or two shots; about 5 received placebo; per-sample allocation not given. Sampling was performed 63 days after the first vaccine or placebo injection. The starting material was peripheral blood, obtained in a trial of Ad26.COV2.S vaccine versus placebo. The receptors derive from a person between 18 and 60 years old who received the Ad26.COV2.S COVID-19 vaccine or a placebo.

The chain carries TRBV5-1 and TRBJ2-5, with D tentatively TRBD1 (5 bases). Trimming left V 2 bases short and J 3 bases short, with 8 bases between. The V gene's germline CDR1 is SGHRS and CDR2 YFSETQ. This CDR3 is 13 amino acids long. The CDR3: CASSLQDKETQYF. The CDR3 DNA reads as TGCGCCAGCAGCTTACAGGACAAAGAGACCCAGTACTTC.

The chain uses TRBV29-1 and TRBJ2-7; tentative D call: TRBD1 (5 bases). The CDR3 covers 12 residues. Germline values: CDR1 SQVTM, CDR2 ANQGSEA. V was trimmed by 6 bases and J by 5 bases, leaving 14 bases between them. CDR3 coding DNA: TGCAGCGTGTTCTCGCAGGGTGACGAGCAGTACTTC. As protein: CSVFSQGDEQYF.

This clone was found a few times. The V gene is TRBV7-8, the J gene TRBJ1-3, with 8 bases identical to TRBD1. Germline CDR1 is SGHVS and CDR2 is FQNEAQ. The CDR3 is 15 amino acids. With 10 bases clipped from V and 4 bases from J, the junction kept 12 bases outside the gene matches. The CDR3 loop reads CATATGVLRGNTIYF. DNA of the CDR3: TGTGCCACCGCGACAGGGGTTTTGAGAGGAAACACCATATATTTT. Full variable domain (remainder filled in from reference TRBV7-8 and TRBJ1-3): GAGVSQSPRYKVAKRGQDVALRCDPISGHVSLFWYQQALGQGPEFLTYFQNEAQLDKSGLPSDRFFAERPEGSVSTLKIQRTQQEDSAVYLCATATGVLRGNTIYFGEGSWLTVV.

The chain employs TRBV7-8 and TRBJ1-3; D uncertain. This CDR3 comprises 13 residues. The germline V gene has CDR1 SGHVS and CDR2 FQNEAQ. V dropped 4 bases and J dropped 0 bases, with 4 bases sitting between them. CDR3: CASSSYSGNTIYF. CDR3 in DNA: TGTGCCAGCAGCTCATACTCTGGAAACACCATATATTTT.

The V gene is TRBV15, the J gene TRBJ2-5; D may be TRBD1 (5 bases). Germline values: CDR1 LNHNV, CDR2 YYDKDF (reference sequence). The CDR3 covers 14 residues. The ends were cut back, 1 base at V and 7 bases at J, with 13 bases in the middle. In DNA form, the CDR3 reads TGTGCCACCAGCAGAGTTGGACAAGCAAGGACCCAGTACTTC. Its protein is CATSRVGQARTQYF. Drawing the rest from reference TRBV15 and TRBJ2-5, the complete variable domain is DAMVIQNPRYQVTQFGKPVTLSCSQTLNHNVMYWYQQKSSQAPKLLFHYYDKDFNNEADTPDNFQSRRPNTSFCFLDIRSPGLGDTAMYLCATSRVGQARTQYFGPGTRLLVL.

The rearrangement uses TRBV5-1 and TRBJ2-1, with 12 bases identical to TRBD2. V lost 8 bases to trimming and J lost 9 bases; unmatched junction nucleotides: 15. The germline V gene encodes CDR1 SGHRS and CDR2 YFSETQ. CDR3 length: 16 residues. CDR3 sequence (DNA): TGCGCCAGTAGCCGAACCCTAGCGGGGGGGCAGGGTGAGCAGTTCTTC. It is translated as CASSRTLAGGQGEQFF.

The DNA for the CDR3 is TGCGCCAGCAGCCAAGATAGAGGACAGACCATCCAAGAGACCCAGTACTTC. Translation gives CASSQDRGQTIQETQYF. The gene calls are TRBV4-1 and TRBJ2-5; a possible D gene is TRBD1 (6 bases). Germline CDR1 is MGHRA and CDR2 is YSYEKL. This CDR3 is built from 17 residues. Trimming left V 0 bases short and J 1 base short, with 15 bases between.

The CDR3 is CASSHEGGYSGYTF. As DNA, the CDR3 is TGCGCCAGCAGCCATGAGGGGGGTTACTCTGGCTACACCTTC. The chain combines TRBV4-1 with TRBJ1-2; D possibly corresponds to TRBD1 (6 bases). Germline V gene lookup returns CDR1 MGHRA and CDR2 YSYEKL. V was pared by 3 bases and J by 7 bases, with 15 bases between. The CDR3 totals 14 residues.

This clone was observed a few times. This CDR3 is CASSSLTAPYEQYF. The CDR3 region has the DNA TGTGCCAGCAGTTCGCTGACAGCGCCCTACGAGCAGTACTTC. This sequence joins TRBV6-5 and TRBJ2-7, with TRBD1 as a possible D gene (5 bases). Germline loops: CDR1 MNHEY, CDR2 SVGAGI. The CDR3 spans 14 residues. Trimming shortened V by 4 bases and J by 2 bases, and 12 bases separated the two germline ends.

The rearrangement uses TRBV7-2 and TRBJ1-2; D call uncertain. V was pared by 1 base and J by 0 bases, with 9 bases between. The CDR3 extends over 15 amino acids. In germline, CDR1 is SGHTA, CDR2 FQGNSA. CDR3 in amino acids: CASSLGGQPNYGYTF. In nucleotides, the CDR3 is TGTGCCAGCAGCTTAGGCGGGCAGCCTAACTATGGCTACACCTTC. Supplemented by reference TRBV7-2 and TRBJ1-2, the full variable domain reads GAGVSQSPSNKVTEKGKDVELRCDPISGHTALYWYRQSLGQGLEFLIYFQGNSAPDKSGLPSDRFSAERTGGSVSTLTIQRTQQEDSAVYLCASSLGGQPNYGYTFGSGTRLTVV.

This chain joins TRBV7-2 and TRBJ1-4, with no clear D. The length of the CDR3 is 16 residues. Germline V gene data show CDR1 as SGHTA and CDR2 as FQGNSA. Trimming left V 5 bases short and J 5 bases short, with 18 bases between. The CDR3 nucleotides read TGTGCCAGCAGCCTCGTAGCAGGCCCTTCGAATGAAAAACTGTTTTTT. Its protein product is CASSLVAGPSNEKLFF. Variable domain in full (rest from reference TRBV7-2 and TRBJ1-4): GAGVSQSPSNKVTEKGKDVELRCDPISGHTALYWYRQSLGQGLEFLIYFQGNSAPDKSGLPSDRFSAERTGGSVSTLTIQRTQQEDSAVYLCASSLVAGPSNEKLFFGSGTQLSVL.

This sequence joins TRBV7-2 and TRBJ2-7; 7 bases fit TRBD1. The V segment lost 4 bases and the J segment 0 bases; nucleotides outside the gene matches: 9. Germline V gene lookup returns CDR1 SGHTA and CDR2 FQGNSA. The CDR3 covers 16 residues. CDR3 nucleotide sequence: TGTGCCAGCAGCTCGGGACAGCAAAGGAGCTCCTACGAGCAGTACTTC. Translating gives CASSSGQQRSSYEQYF.

V is TRBV6-2 or TRBV6-3 and J is TRBJ2-1; the match to TRBD2 covers 8 bases. This CDR3 contains 16 residues. The V segment lost 0 bases and the J segment 6 bases; nucleotides outside the gene matches: 7. Germline CDR1 is MNHEY and CDR2 is SVGEGT. As DNA, the CDR3 is TGTGCCAGCAGTTACTCGAAGTCCGGGGGGGTCAATGAGCAGTTCTTC. Encoded protein: CASSYSKSGGVNEQFF.

This clone appeared a few times. This chain connects TRBV7-9 to TRBJ1-6; tentatively, D is TRBD1 (5 bases). This CDR3 region has 15 residues. Germline-derived CDR1 and CDR2 are SEHNR and FQNEAQ (reference sequence). V was shortened by 5 bases and J by 9 bases, with 17 bases between the two germline ends. CDR3 coding DNA: TGTGCCAGCAGCCTCCAGCGGGGGGGAGGTTCACCCCTCCACTTT. It codes for CASSLQRGGGSPLHF.

CDR3 DNA: TGCGCCAGCAGCGACCTACGGGGGGCCTACAATGAGCAGTTCTTC. It is translated as CASSDLRGAYNEQFF. The chain couples TRBV5-1 to TRBJ2-1; 7 bases line up with TRBD2. Trimming removed 4 bases from V and 2 bases from J; junction bases left unmatched: 6. This CDR3 has 15 residues. Germline CDR1 is SGHRS and CDR2 is YFSETQ.

The chain uses TRBV30 and TRBJ1-2; D call uncertain. This CDR3 is built from 12 residues. From germline, CDR1 is GTSNPN and CDR2 SVGIG (reference sequence). V gave up 3 bases and J gave up 2 bases, with 7 bases separating them. The CDR3: CAWSYRNYGYTF. The CDR3 DNA sequence: TGTGCCTGGAGCTACCGCAACTATGGCTACACCTTC.

This clone was picked up one time. V and J are TRBV2 and TRBJ1-6; 8 nucleotides match TRBD1. CDR3 length: 16 residues. Germline V lookup: CDR1 SNHLY, CDR2 FYNNEI. The V and J ends lost 3 bases and 8 bases, in that order; junction bases with no gene match: 9. For the CDR3, the DNA is TGTGCCAGCAGTGACAGGGGGCGAATTTCGGATTCACCCCTCCACTTT. This sequence encodes CASSDRGRISDSPLHF.

The rearrangement uses TRBV15 and TRBJ1-6; 8 nucleotides match TRBD1. CDR3 length equals 17 residues. J was trimmed by 4 bases and V by 0 bases; bases with no gene match: 5. Per the germline V gene, CDR1 is LNHNV and CDR2 is YYDKDF (reference sequence). CDR3: CATSRDQGARYNSPLHF. The CDR3 region has the DNA TGTGCCACCAGCAGAGATCAGGGGGCGCGTTATAATTCACCCCTCCACTTT.

The chain is built from TRBV2 and TRBJ1-4, with unresolved D. Trimming stripped 3 bases from V and 0 bases from J, with 8 bases between. CDR3 length: 15 residues. Germline CDR1 is SNHLY and CDR2 is FYNNEI. CDR3 loop: CASSDWGATNEKLFF. Here the CDR3 DNA reads TGTGCCAGCAGTGACTGGGGAGCAACTAATGAAAAACTGTTTTTT.

This sequence joins TRBV20-1 and TRBJ2-7; 9 positions match TRBD2. The CDR3 is 15 residues long. V was clipped by 6 bases and J by 6 bases; unmatched bases: 15. Germline V gene data show CDR1 as DFQATT and CDR2 as SNEGSKA (reference sequence). This chain's CDR3 is CSASAGGPSVGEQYF. The CDR3 region has the DNA TGCAGTGCAAGTGCGGGGGGGCCGTCAGTGGGCGAGCAGTACTTC.

V and J are TRBV30 and TRBJ2-2; TRBD1 matches 9 bases. CDR3 length: 14 residues. The ends lost 4 bases at V and 6 bases at J; junction bases unmatched: 6. Germline CDR1 reads GTSNPN; CDR2 reads SVGIG (reference sequence). CDR3 amino acids: CAWNVQGAPGELFF. The CDR3 DNA follows: TGTGCCTGGAATGTACAGGGGGCCCCCGGGGAGCTGTTTTTT.

This clone has just one count. The rearrangement uses TRBV15 and TRBJ2-3; D unresolved. Between the trimmed V and J ends, which lost 2 bases and 4 bases, there was a span of 10 bases. The CDR3 consists of 14 residues. Germline-derived CDR1 and CDR2 are LNHNV and YYDKDF (reference sequence). The CDR3 DNA sequence: TGTGCCACCAGCAGATCGACCCGTCCAGATACGCAGTATTTT. Residues: CATSRSTRPDTQYF.

The V gene is TRBV18, the J gene TRBJ1-2; D not resolved. Per germline, CDR1 KGHSH and CDR2 LQKENI. The ends were cut back, 5 bases at V and 3 bases at J, with 10 bases in the middle. This CDR3 has 13 amino acids. The CDR3 sequence: CASSYGTDYGYTF. The CDR3 DNA reads as TGTGCCAGCTCATATGGAACAGACTATGGCTACACCTTC.

J is TRBJ1-5 and V is TRBV6-2 or TRBV6-3; D possibly corresponds to TRBD1 (5 bases). Germline V lookup: CDR1 MNHEY, CDR2 SVGEGT. Trimming took 6 bases from V and 10 from J, leaving 19 bases between them. CDR3 size: 14 residues. CDR3 coding DNA: TGTGCCAGCAGCCGACCTGGTGGGGGGGTTCCCCAGCATTTT. Its translation: CASSRPGGGVPQHF.

The V gene is TRBV7-2, the J gene TRBJ2-7, with TRBD1 as a possible D gene (5 bases). CDR1 is SGHTA, CDR2 FQGNSA, per germline. The CDR3 is 15 residues long. V lost 1 base, J lost 2 bases, and 12 bases lay in between. CDR3 DNA sequence: TGTGCCAGCAGCTTAGGAGCAGGGAAACCCTACGAGCAGTACTTC. Encoded protein: CASSLGAGKPYEQYF.

The genes are TRBV3-1 (or the pseudogene TRBV3-2) and TRBJ2-3; possible D gene TRBD2, 6 bases. Germline CDR1 is LGHDT and CDR2 is YNNKEL (reference sequence). With 1 base removed from V and 4 bases from J, the gap between germline ends came to 15 bases. This CDR3 contains 16 residues. In nucleotides, the CDR3 is TGTGCCAGCAGCCAAGCGGCTAGCGTATGGGCAGATACGCAGTATTTT. Translating it yields CASSQAASVWADTQYF.

This clone was seen a few times. J is TRBJ2-3 and V is TRBV4-1; 7 bases are a match to TRBD1. This CDR3 has 15 amino acids. Germline values: CDR1 MGHRA, CDR2 YSYEKL. The ends lost 3 bases at V and 1 base at J; junction bases unmatched: 4. The CDR3 loop reads CASSHDRVGTDTQYF. The CDR3 DNA sequence: TGCGCCAGCAGCCACGACAGGGTTGGCACAGATACGCAGTATTTT.

This chain links TRBV5-4 with TRBJ1-1, with TRBD1 identical over 9 bases. Germline V lookup: CDR1 SGHNT, CDR2 YYREEE (reference sequence). Trimming took 3 bases from V and 4 from J; bases not matched to a gene: 13. CDR3 size: 17 residues. The CDR3 DNA sequence: TGTGCCAGCAGCTCAGCCGGGACAGGGACTCTCGGCACTGAAGCTTTCTTT. Protein: CASSSAGTGTLGTEAFF.

The CDR3 DNA sequence: TGTGCCTGGAGTCAGGAGAGTGGGGGGTCCCAGCATTTT. It codes for CAWSQESGGSQHF. V gene TRBV30 combines with J gene TRBJ1-5, with D perhaps TRBD1 (5 bases). The V end was cut by 2 bases, the J end by 11 bases, with 16 bases between. This CDR3 is built from 13 residues. Germline V gives CDR1 GTSNPN, CDR2 SVGIG (reference sequence).

A single count supports this clone. The chain uses TRBV7-3 and TRBJ1-1; maybe TRBD1 (6 bases). Between the trimmed V and J ends, which lost 1 base and 1 base, there was a span of 13 bases. CDR1 SGHTA and CDR2 FQGTGA come from the germline V gene. CDR3 length: 16 residues. The CDR3 sequence: CASSLSGGLRNTEAFF. DNA of the CDR3: TGTGCCAGCAGCTTAAGTGGGGGGCTGCGGAACACTGAAGCTTTCTTT.

The chain links TRBV10-2 to TRBJ1-2; no firm D call. Germline CDR1 reads WSHSY; CDR2 reads SAAADI. The CDR3 runs to 12 residues. V was shortened by 3 bases and J by 4 bases, with 6 bases between the two germline ends. CDR3 nucleotides: TGCGCCAGCAGTGACCCTGGCTATGGCTACACCTTC. This translates into CASSDPGYGYTF.

The rearrangement links TRBV27 to TRBJ2-7; a weak D match, TRBD2 (6 bases). The CDR3 consists of 16 residues. V lost 2 bases and J 7 bases, leaving 21 bases between the germline ends. The germline V gene encodes CDR1 MNHEY and CDR2 SMNVEV (reference sequence). This CDR3 is CASSLVYGQGLREQYF. The CDR3 DNA follows: TGTGCCAGCAGTTTAGTGTATGGGCAGGGACTTAGGGAGCAGTACTTC.